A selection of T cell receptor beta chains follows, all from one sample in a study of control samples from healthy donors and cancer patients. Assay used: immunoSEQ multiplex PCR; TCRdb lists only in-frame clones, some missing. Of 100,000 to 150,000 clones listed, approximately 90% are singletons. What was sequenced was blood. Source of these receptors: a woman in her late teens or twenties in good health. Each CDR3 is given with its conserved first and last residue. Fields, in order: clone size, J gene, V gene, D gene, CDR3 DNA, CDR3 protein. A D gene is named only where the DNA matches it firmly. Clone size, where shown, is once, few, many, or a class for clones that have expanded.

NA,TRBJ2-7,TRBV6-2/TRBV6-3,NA,TGTGCCAGCAGTTTCTCGGGGGCGAACGAGCAGTACTTC,CASSFSGANEQYF
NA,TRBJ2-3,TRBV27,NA,TGTGCCAGCAGTTTAAGACAGCTCACAGATACGCAGTATTTT,CASSLRQLTDTQYF
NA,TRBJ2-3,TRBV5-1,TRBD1,TGCGCCAGCAGCTTGGAGGGGACAGGGGGCGGGTATTTT,CASSLEGTGGGYF
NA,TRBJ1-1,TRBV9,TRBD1,TGTGCCAGCAGCGTAACCGGGACAGGTGAGGAAGCTTTCTTT,CASSVTGTGEEAFF
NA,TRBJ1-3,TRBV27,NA,TGTGCCAGCGCCCCAGAGCAAAAAAGCTCTGGAAACACCATATATTTT,CASAPEQKSSGNTIYF
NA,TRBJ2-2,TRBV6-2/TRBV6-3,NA,TGTGCCAGCAGTTACTCGGAGGTCGCCACCGGGGAGCTGTTTTTT,CASSYSEVATGELFF
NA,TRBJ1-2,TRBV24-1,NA,TGTGCCACCAGTGAAGTGGGACTGGACTATGGCTACACCTTC,CATSEVGLDYGYTF
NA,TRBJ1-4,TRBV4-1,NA,TGCGCCAGCAAGGTGGAGGGACGGGTAGCAACTAATGAAAAACTGTTTTTT,CASKVEGRVATNEKLFF
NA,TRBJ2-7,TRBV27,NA,TGTGCCAGCAGACCCTCCGGGCCTCTCTACGAGCAGTACTTC,CASRPSGPLYEQYF
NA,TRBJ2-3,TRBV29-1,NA,TGCAGCGCCTCCGCGGGGCAGTCAGATACGCAGTATTTT,CSASAGQSDTQYF
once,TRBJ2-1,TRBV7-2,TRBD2,TGTGCCAGCAGCTTAGTTCTCCGGACTAGGACTAGCGGGAGTAATGAGCAGTTCTTC,CASSLVLRTRTSGSNEQFF
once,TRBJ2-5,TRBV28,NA,TGTGCCAGCAGTTTATGGACTTCCGGACACCCTAGCCAAGAGACCCAGTACTTC,CASSLWTSGHPSQETQYF
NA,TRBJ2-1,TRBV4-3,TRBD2,TGCGCCAGCAGCCAAGATTTGGCTAGCGGGAGTGAGCAGTTCTTC,CASSQDLASGSEQFF
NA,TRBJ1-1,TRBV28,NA,TGTGCCAGCAGTTTATGGGGAAGGGGCACTGAAGCTTTCTTT,CASSLWGRGTEAFF
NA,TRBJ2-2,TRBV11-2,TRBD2,TGTGCCAGCAGCTTAAGGCCCGCTACTAGCGTGAGGGCCGGGGAGCTGTTTTTT,CASSLRPATSVRAGELFF
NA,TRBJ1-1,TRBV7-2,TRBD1,TGTGCCAGCAGCTTAGGACAGGGGGTGGGGACTGAAGCTTTCTTT,CASSLGQGVGTEAFF
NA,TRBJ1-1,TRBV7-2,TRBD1,TGTGCCAGCAGCCCAATGGGACAGGGAAGGAGGACTGAAGCTTTCTTT,CASSPMGQGRRTEAFF
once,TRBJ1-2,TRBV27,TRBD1,TGTGCCAGCAGTTCCAATAGTCGGGGGACAGGGATAATTTACACCTTC,CASSSNSRGTGIIYTF
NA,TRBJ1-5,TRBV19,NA,TGTGCCAGTAGTTGGAACTTGAGGGGGGATCAGCCCCAGCATTTT,CASSWNLRGDQPQHF
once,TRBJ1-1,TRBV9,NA,TGTGCCAGCAGCGTAACCCAACACACTGAAGCTTTCTTT,CASSVTQHTEAFF
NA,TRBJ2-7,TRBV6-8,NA,TGTGCCAGCAGTCTCGGGTGGGGAGGACGGACCGAGCAGTACTTC,CASSLGWGGRTEQYF
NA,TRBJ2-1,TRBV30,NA,TGTGCCTGGAGTCACTACTTTGGGGAGCAGTTCTTC,CAWSHYFGEQFF
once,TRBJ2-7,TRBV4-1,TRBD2,TGCGCCAGCAGCCAGGATACTAGCGGCAAACTCTACGAGCAGTACTTC,CASSQDTSGKLYEQYF
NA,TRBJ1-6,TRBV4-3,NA,TGCGCCAGCAGCCAAAGGTCCCTTGGTCCTGAAAGCTCCTATAATTCACCCCTCCACTTT,CASSQRSLGPESSYNSPLHF
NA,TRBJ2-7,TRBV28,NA,TGTGCCAGCAGCCCGAGGGACCGGCAATACGAGCAGTACTTC,CASSPRDRQYEQYF
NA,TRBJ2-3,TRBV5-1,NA,TGCGCCAGCAGCGGGGGCCGAACAGATACGCAGTATTTT,CASSGGRTDTQYF
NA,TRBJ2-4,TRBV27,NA,TGTGCCAGCAGTGTGAACTCCGGGGACATTCAGTACTTC,CASSVNSGDIQYF
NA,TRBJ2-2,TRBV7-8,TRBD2,TGTGCCAGCAGACTTAAGCGGGAGAACACCGGGGAGCTGTTTTTT,CASRLKRENTGELFF
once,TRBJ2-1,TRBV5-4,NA,TGTGCCAGCAGCTTGGCCGAGGGGGGGTTATACAATGAGCAGTTCTTC,CASSLAEGGLYNEQFF
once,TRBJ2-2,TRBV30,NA,TGTGCCTGGAGTCTTCACCCACAGGGAATCTACACCGGGGAGCTGTTTTTT,CAWSLHPQGIYTGELFF
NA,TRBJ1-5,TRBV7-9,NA,TGTGCCAGCAGCCGGGGGGATCAGCCCCAGCATTTT,CASSRGDQPQHF
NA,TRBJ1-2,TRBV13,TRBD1,TGTGCCAGCAGCTCCGGACAGGGGGGATATGGTAACTATGGCTACACCTTC,CASSSGQGGYGNYGYTF
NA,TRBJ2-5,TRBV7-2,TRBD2,TGTGCCAGCAGCCAGACTAGCGGCCGGGCCGAGACCCAGTACTTC,CASSQTSGRAETQYF
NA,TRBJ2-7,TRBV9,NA,TGTGCCAGCAGCGTAGAGCTCGGGTCCTACGAGCAGTACTTC,CASSVELGSYEQYF
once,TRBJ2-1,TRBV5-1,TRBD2,TGCGCCAGCAGCGACTCACTAGCGGGAGGGCCGAATGAGCAGTTCTTC,CASSDSLAGGPNEQFF
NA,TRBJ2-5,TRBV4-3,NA,TGCGCCAGCAGCCTTCAAGCGGGAGAGACCCAGTACTTC,CASSLQAGETQYF
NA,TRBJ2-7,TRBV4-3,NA,TGCGCCAGCAGCCAAGATTATAGCCCCTACGAGCAGTACTTC,CASSQDYSPYEQYF
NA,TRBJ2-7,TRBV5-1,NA,TGCGCCAGCAGCTTGGACCCCCCCGCTTCGACAGGCCCCTACGAGCAGTACTTC,CASSLDPPASTGPYEQYF
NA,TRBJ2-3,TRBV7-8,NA,TGTGCCAGCAGCTTAGGGAGCTACACAGATACGCAGTATTTT,CASSLGSYTDTQYF
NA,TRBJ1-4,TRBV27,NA,TGTGCCAGCAGTTTATCTGCAGGGTTTGGAGAACTGTTTTTT,CASSLSAGFGELFF
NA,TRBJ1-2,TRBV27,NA,TGTGCCAGCAGTTTATCGGGCCAGAGCCGCTATGGCTACACCTTC,CASSLSGQSRYGYTF
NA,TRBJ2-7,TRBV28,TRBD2,TGTGCCAGCAGTTCTAGCCCTAGCGGAGCCTACGAGCAGTACTTC,CASSSSPSGAYEQYF
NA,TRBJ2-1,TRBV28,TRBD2,TGTGCCAGCAGGAAGGGGCCTAGCGGGAACAATGAGCAGTTCTTC,CASRKGPSGNNEQFF
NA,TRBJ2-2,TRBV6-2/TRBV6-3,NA,TGTGCCAGCAGTTATGGCAGGGGTGGCACCGGGGAGCTGTTTTTT,CASSYGRGGTGELFF
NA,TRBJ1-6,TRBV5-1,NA,TGCGCCAGCAGCCCCTACAGGGACCATAATTCACCCCTCCACTTT,CASSPYRDHNSPLHF
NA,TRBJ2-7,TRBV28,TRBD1,TGTGCCAGCAGTCCCGTCCCCGGCAGGGGGCCCTACGAGCAGTACTTC,CASSPVPGRGPYEQYF
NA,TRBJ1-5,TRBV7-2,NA,TGTGCCAGCAGCCCCCCGGGAAGGTTCCAGCCCCAGCATTTT,CASSPPGRFQPQHF
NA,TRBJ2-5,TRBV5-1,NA,TGCGCCAGCAGCAGGCAGTTAGAGACCCAGTACTTC,CASSRQLETQYF
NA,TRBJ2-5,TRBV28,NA,TGTGCCAGCAGTTTCCGGGCAATCGGGGAGACCCAGTACTTC,CASSFRAIGETQYF
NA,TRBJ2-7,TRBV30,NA,TGTGCCTGGAGTAACCCGAAACAGGGTGCCGAGCAGTACTTC,CAWSNPKQGAEQYF
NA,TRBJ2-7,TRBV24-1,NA,TGTGCCACCAGTGATTCGGGGAGATCCTACGAGCAGTACTTC,CATSDSGRSYEQYF
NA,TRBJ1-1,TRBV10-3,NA,TGTGCCATCAGTGAGGGGCCCAGGCTAGTCACTGAAGCTTTCTTT,CAISEGPRLVTEAFF
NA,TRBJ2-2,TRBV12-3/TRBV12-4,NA,TGTGCCAGCAGCCCTTATATGTGGGAGCTGTTTTTT,CASSPYMWELFF
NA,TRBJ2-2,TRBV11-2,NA,TGTGCCAGCAGCCCCCGTCGGACTACCAAAGCCACCGGGGAGCTGTTTTTT,CASSPRRTTKATGELFF
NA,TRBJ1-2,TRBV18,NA,TGTGCCAGCTCACCGAGGGCTAACTATGGCTACACCTTC,CASSPRANYGYTF
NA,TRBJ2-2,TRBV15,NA,TGTGCCACCAGCAGAGAATGGGGGACGGACACCGGGGAGCTGTTTTTT,CATSREWGTDTGELFF
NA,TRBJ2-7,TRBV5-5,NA,TGTGCCAGCAGCTTTTTGCAAACTTTCGTCTACGAGCAGTACTTC,CASSFLQTFVYEQYF
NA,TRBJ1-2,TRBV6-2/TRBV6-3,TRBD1,TGTGCCAGCAGTTACAGGCCAGGGGGTGGCTATGGCTACACCTTC,CASSYRPGGGYGYTF
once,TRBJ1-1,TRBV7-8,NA,TGTGCCAGCAGCCTCCACAGGGCCACTGAAGCTTTCTTT,CASSLHRATEAFF